One sample yielded the 31 T cell receptor beta chains listed below, sequenced in a study of blood T cell repertoires in COVID-19. Method: immunoSEQ multiplex PCR; TCRdb's copy keeps in-frame clones and lacks some. This sample has roughly 310,000 clones, with 85% to 90% found just once. The sample taken for sequencing was peripheral blood. The receptors were gathered from a woman in her 50s with active or convalescent COVID-19.

The rearrangement joins TRBV19 to TRBJ1-6; D uncertain. There are 15 residues in the CDR3. Germline loops: CDR1 LNHDA, CDR2 SQIVND (reference sequence). The V end lost 1 base, the J end lost 9 bases, and 13 bases lay between the germline ends. The CDR3 coding sequence is TGTGCCAGTAGTATAGGGGGAGTAGGTATTTCACCCCTCCACTTT. Amino acids: CASSIGGVGISPLHF.

For this clone: The sample holds other DNA sequences that translate to the same CDR3. The J gene is TRBJ1-1, the V gene TRBV12-3 or TRBV12-4, with D possibly being TRBD1 (6 bases). V lost 5 bases, J lost 1 base, and 8 bases lay in between. This CDR3 contains 13 residues. CDR3: CASSEQGNTEAFF. The CDR3 coding sequence is TGTGCCAGCAGTGAACAGGGGAACACTGAAGCTTTCTTT.

This chain connects TRBV7-2 to TRBJ2-1; unclear D gene. This CDR3 has 13 residues. V was pared by 7 bases and J by 0 bases, with 7 bases between. The germline V gene has CDR1 SGHTA and CDR2 FQGNSA. This chain's CDR3 is CASTVSSYNEQFF. CDR3 nucleotides: TGTGCCAGCACTGTGAGCTCCTACAATGAGCAGTTCTTC.

V gene TRBV25-1 combines with J gene TRBJ2-7; 8 nucleotides match TRBD1. This CDR3 region has 16 residues. The trim removed 4 bases at V and 0 bases at J, leaving 8 bases unmatched. The germline V gene encodes CDR1 MGHDK and CDR2 SYGVNS. The CDR3, as DNA: TGTGCCAGCAGTGGCAGGGGGCAATCATTCTCCTACGAGCAGTACTTC. Translating gives CASSGRGQSFSYEQYF.

This clone occurred a few times. The rearrangement joins TRBV2 to TRBJ1-6; weak D call: TRBD1 (5 bases). The CDR3 is 16 amino acids. Germline lookup yields CDR1 SNHLY and CDR2 FYNNEI. V lost 10 bases and J 5 bases, leaving 21 bases between the germline ends. The CDR3 sequence is CANRRGTPMNNSPLHF. CDR3 in DNA: TGTGCCAACCGGCGGGGGACTCCTATGAATAATTCACCCCTCCACTTT. The full variable domain, with the rest looked up from reference TRBV2 and TRBJ1-6, is EPEVTQTPSHQVTQMGQEVILRCVPISNHLYFYWYRQILGQKVEFLVSFYNNEISEKSEIFDDQFSVERPDGSNFTLKIRSTKLEDSAMYFCANRRGTPMNNSPLHFGNGTRLTVT.

This clone was seen a handful of times. This chain links TRBV18 with TRBJ1-5, with D possibly being TRBD1 (6 bases). Trimming took 6 bases from V and 7 from J, leaving 13 bases between them. Germline V lookup: CDR1 KGHSH, CDR2 LQKENI. This CDR3 is 13 amino acids long. For the CDR3, the DNA is TGTGCCAGCTCGCCCACAGGGACGCAGCCCCAGCATTTT. Translation gives CASSPTGTQPQHF.

This clone was observed a few times. This CDR3 is CASSLARSGVQFF. The CDR3 DNA reads as TGTGCCAGCAGCTTAGCACGGTCGGGTGTGCAGTTCTTC. The V gene is TRBV7-2, the J gene TRBJ2-1; D is undetermined. Germline V gives CDR1 SGHTA, CDR2 FQGNSA. The CDR3 spans 13 residues. The V end was cut by 0 bases, the J end by 12 bases, with 12 bases between. Full variable domain (remainder filled in from reference TRBV7-2 and TRBJ2-1): GAGVSQSPSNKVTEKGKDVELRCDPISGHTALYWYRQSLGQGLEFLIYFQGNSAPDKSGLPSDRFSAERTGGSVSTLTIQRTQQEDSAVYLCASSLARSGVQFFGPGTRLTVL.

The gene calls are TRBV11-3 and TRBJ2-1; a possible D gene is TRBD2 (5 bases). The CDR3 has 13 residues. Trimming pared 4 bases from V and 7 bases from J, leaving 11 bases between. Germline V lookup: CDR1 SGHNT, CDR2 YENEEA. The CDR3 loop reads CASSSHGGNEQFF. Here the CDR3 DNA reads TGTGCCAGCAGCTCCCATGGCGGGAATGAGCAGTTCTTC.

The genes are TRBV3-1 (or the pseudogene TRBV3-2) and TRBJ2-1; 12 positions agree with TRBD2. This CDR3 region has 17 residues. V lost 1 base to trimming and J lost 6 bases; unmatched junction nucleotides: 7. Looked up from germline, CDR1 is LGHDT and CDR2 is YNNKEL (reference sequence). CDR3 protein: CASSQGLAGGKGNEQFF. For the CDR3, the DNA is TGTGCCAGCAGCCAAGGCCTAGCGGGGGGGAAGGGCAATGAGCAGTTCTTC.

About this clone itself: Other DNA sequences from this sample encode an identical CDR3 as well. This chain uses TRBV7-3 with TRBJ1-1; D unclear. V shed 2 bases and J shed 1 base, with 5 bases lying between them. Germline V CDR1 and CDR2: SGHTA, FQGTGA. This CDR3 comprises 13 residues. CDR3 in amino acids: CASSLGQNTEAFF. In nucleotides, the CDR3 is TGTGCCAGCAGCTTAGGGCAGAACACTGAAGCTTTCTTT.

The chain employs TRBV4-3 and TRBJ1-2, with TRBD1 identical over 8 bases. The junction had 10 bases not matched to a gene; V was cut back by 5 bases and J by 5 bases. The germline V gene has CDR1 LGHNA and CDR2 YSLEER. There are 15 residues in the CDR3. CDR3 protein: CASSLGQGQDYGYTF. The CDR3 DNA reads as TGCGCCAGCAGCTTAGGACAGGGACAGGATTATGGCTACACCTTC.

This clone was seen a few times. The chain is built from TRBV7-2 and TRBJ2-7; possible D gene TRBD2, 6 bases. CDR1 is SGHTA, CDR2 FQGNSA, per germline. The CDR3 contains 15 residues. V shed 1 base and J shed 3 bases, with 13 bases lying between them. Written as DNA, the CDR3 is TGTGCCAGCAGCTTAGAAGGGTTCGGGGGCTACGAGCAGTACTTC. Translated: CASSLEGFGGYEQYF.

This clone was counted a few times. The J gene is TRBJ1-4, the V gene TRBV4-1; possible D gene TRBD1, 5 bases. The V end was cut by 1 base, the J end by 0 bases, with 9 bases between. Germline V lookup: CDR1 MGHRA, CDR2 YSYEKL. CDR3 length: 16 amino acids. The chain's CDR3 is CASSQAYRSTNEKLFF. The CDR3 coding sequence is TGCGCCAGCAGCCAAGCATACAGGTCAACTAATGAAAAACTGTTTTTT.

This chain joins TRBV2 and TRBJ1-5; 11 bases match TRBD1. With 5 bases clipped from V and 2 bases from J, the junction kept 5 bases outside the gene matches. In germline, CDR1 is SNHLY, CDR2 FYNNEI. CDR3 size: 16 residues. The CDR3 nucleotides are TGTGCCAGCAGTCCTCGGACAGGGGGCCGCAATCAGCCCCAGCATTTT. It yields the protein CASSPRTGGRNQPQHF. Filled out from reference TRBV2 and TRBJ1-5, the complete variable domain reads EPEVTQTPSHQVTQMGQEVILRCVPISNHLYFYWYRQILGQKVEFLVSFYNNEISEKSEIFDDQFSVERPDGSNFTLKIRSTKLEDSAMYFCASSPRTGGRNQPQHFGDGTRLSIL.

This clone appeared a single time. The chain is built from TRBV9 and TRBJ2-3, with 9 bases matching TRBD2. This CDR3 comprises 16 residues. Germline CDR1 is SGDLS and CDR2 is YYNGEE. Losses at the gene ends were 0 bases for V and 2 bases for J; bases not matched to a gene: 4. The DNA of the CDR3 is TGTGCCAGCAGCGTAGGGCGGGGGGGCGTCACAGATACGCAGTATTTT. Amino acid sequence: CASSVGRGGVTDTQYF. Looking up the rest from reference TRBV9 and TRBJ2-3 gives the full variable domain: DSGVTQTPKHLITATGQRVTLRCSPRSGDLSVYWYQQSLDQGLQFLIQYYNGEERAKGNILERFSAQQFPDLHSELNLSSLELGDSALYFCASSVGRGGVTDTQYFGPGTRLTVL.

V gene TRBV19 combines with J gene TRBJ1-4, with a tentative D call TRBD1 (6 bases). Germline-derived CDR1 and CDR2 are LNHDA and SQIVND (reference sequence). The V and J ends lost 9 bases and 2 bases respectively, with 16 bases between them. There are 15 residues in the CDR3. The CDR3 here is CASQDRPQTNEKLFF. CDR3 sequence (DNA): TGTGCCAGCCAGGACAGACCTCAGACTAATGAAAAACTGTTTTTT.

The rearrangement uses TRBV30 and TRBJ1-3; D is unclear. V dropped 2 bases and J dropped 1 base, with 6 bases sitting between them. The germline gives CDR1 GTSNPN, CDR2 SVGIG (reference sequence). The CDR3 has 13 residues. The chain's CDR3 is CAWSKQSGNTIYF. DNA of the CDR3: TGTGCCTGGAGTAAACAGTCTGGAAACACCATATATTTT.

Notes on this clone: The sample contains more than one DNA sequence encoding this CDR3. The V gene is TRBV4-3, the J gene TRBJ2-1; 7 bases line up with TRBD2. CDR3 length: 15 residues. Germline values: CDR1 LGHNA, CDR2 YSLEER. V trimming: 1 base; J trimming: 4 bases; junction bases outside the gene matches: 4. This CDR3 is CASSQGLAVYNEQFF. The CDR3 nucleotides read TGCGCCAGCAGCCAAGGGCTAGCGGTGTACAATGAGCAGTTCTTC.

V and J are TRBV3-1 (or the pseudogene TRBV3-2) and TRBJ2-3, with D perhaps TRBD1 (6 bases). The germline gives CDR1 LGHDT, CDR2 YNNKEL (reference sequence). With 1 base removed from V and 3 bases from J, the gap between germline ends came to 14 bases. The CDR3 extends over 16 amino acids. CDR3 DNA: TGTGCCAGCAGCCAAGTTCCGGCCAGGGGAACAGATACGCAGTATTTT. This codes for CASSQVPARGTDTQYF.

This chain uses TRBV9 with TRBJ2-5, with 13 bases identical to TRBD2. Unmatched junction bases numbered 12, after V lost 3 bases and J lost 4 bases. The CDR3 has 18 residues. Germline V CDR1 and CDR2: SGDLS, YYNGEE. The CDR3 region has the DNA TGTGCCAGCAGCGACGGACTAGCGGGGGTAAGAGGGGGAGAGACCCAGTACTTC. This translates into CASSDGLAGVRGGETQYF.

The V call is TRBV12-5, the J call TRBJ1-2; the D gene is possibly TRBD1 (6 bases). V was cut by 5 bases and J by 8 bases, with 15 bases left in between. Per the germline V gene, CDR1 is LGHNT and CDR2 is FRNRAP. The CDR3 spans 13 residues. The CDR3 DNA follows: TGTGCTAGTGGTCTATTCTCAGGGGCCGGCTACACCTTC. This encodes CASGLFSGAGYTF.

This rearrangement joins TRBV10-1 to TRBJ2-3; 11 bases agree with TRBD2. Trimming took 3 bases from V and 10 from J; bases not matched to a gene: 21. CDR3 size: 19 residues. Germline CDR1 WNHNN, CDR2 SYGVQD (reference sequence). The DNA for the CDR3 is TGCGCCAGCAGTGACGTAGCGGGGGGGCATTCGGCATTAGGTCTTGCGCAGTATTTT. Translation: CASSDVAGGHSALGLAQYF.

V gene TRBV30 combines with J gene TRBJ2-7, with 7 bases that match TRBD2. Germline values: CDR1 GTSNPN, CDR2 SVGIG (reference sequence). The CDR3 is 13 amino acids. The ends lost 1 base at V and 6 bases at J; junction bases unmatched: 6. Here the CDR3 DNA reads TGTGCCTGGAGTGGGGGGGGAAGTCCCGAGCAGTACTTC. Protein sequence: CAWSGGGSPEQYF.

In this sample, this clone turned up a few times. Since the CDR3 does not end with the conserved phenylalanine or tryptophan, this likely comes from a read error. The DNA is left out, because the CDR3 cannot be placed on it with certainty; the CDR3 is given as TCRdb lists it. V and J are TRBV5-3 and TRBJ1-2. TRBV5-3 is annotated as an ORF whose role is uncertain. From its first to its last residue, the CDR3 has 8 amino acids. CDR3 in amino acids: CARSLTIL.

This chain's CDR3 is CASSADFNTGELFF. In DNA form, the CDR3 reads TGTGCCAGCAGTGCGGACTTTAACACCGGGGAGCTGTTTTTT. V gene TRBV6-2 or TRBV6-3 combines with J gene TRBJ2-2; D possibly corresponds to TRBD2 (5 bases). Germline CDR1 MNHEY, CDR2 SVGEGT. The CDR3 spans 14 residues. Trimming stripped 5 bases from V and 2 bases from J, with 9 bases between.

This clone was seen just once. The chain is built from TRBV18 and TRBJ1-1, with D unresolved. Trimming cost V 3 bases and J 5 bases, with 10 bases left between them. The CDR3 loop spans 13 amino acids. Per the germline V gene, CDR1 is KGHSH and CDR2 is LQKENI. The CDR3 DNA sequence: TGTGCCAGCTCACCCCTATCTGGTACTGAAGCTTTCTTT. Translation gives CASSPLSGTEAFF.

The chain is built from TRBV11-3 and TRBJ2-7, with 7 bases fitting TRBD1. CDR3 size: 13 residues. V was pared by 5 bases and J by 3 bases, with 4 bases of the junction left unmatched. CDR1 is SGHNT, CDR2 YENEEA, per germline. CDR3 sequence reads: CASSQRDSYEQYF. The CDR3 DNA reads TGTGCCAGCAGCCAACGGGACAGCTACGAGCAGTACTTC. Full variable domain (rest looked up from reference TRBV11-3 and TRBJ2-7): EAGVVQSPRYKIIEKKQPVAFWCNPISGHNTLYWYLQNLGQGPELLIRYENEEAVDDSQLPKDRFSAERLKGVDSTLKIQPAELGDSAVYLCASSQRDSYEQYFGPGTRLTVT.

The chain carries TRBV27 and TRBJ1-5; no reliable D call. Per germline, CDR1 MNHEY and CDR2 SMNVEV (reference sequence). This CDR3 region has 15 residues. Trimming shortened V by 9 bases and J by 0 bases, and 15 bases separated the two germline ends. The CDR3 loop is CARRAVKYSNQPQHF. CDR3 coding DNA: TGTGCCAGGAGGGCGGTGAAGTATAGCAATCAGCCCCAGCATTTT.

This chain links TRBV7-2 with TRBJ1-4, with 10 positions matching TRBD1. V lost 2 bases to trimming and J lost 7 bases; unmatched junction nucleotides: 7. There are 16 residues in the CDR3. The germline gives CDR1 SGHTA, CDR2 FQGNSA. CDR3 amino acids: CASSLFFRTGGEKLFF. The CDR3 region has the DNA TGTGCCAGCAGCTTATTTTTCCGGACAGGGGGTGAAAAACTGTTTTTT.

This clone was observed a few times. The gene calls are TRBV7-2 and TRBJ2-5; maybe TRBD2 (6 bases). CDR1 and CDR2 (germline): SGHTA, FQGNSA. The length of the CDR3 is 15 residues. Trimming took off 5 bases at V and 5 bases at J, with 18 bases between the two ends. The CDR3 DNA reads as TGTGCCAGCAGCCCCGGGTTGCGGGGTGAGGAGACCCAGTACTTC. Residues: CASSPGLRGEETQYF.

A single count supports this clone. V gene TRBV14 combines with J gene TRBJ1-2, with D possibly being TRBD1 (5 bases). The CDR3 has 17 residues. The germline CDR1 and CDR2 sequences are SGHDN and FVKESK. Trimming took 3 bases from V and 2 from J, leaving 19 bases between them. DNA for the CDR3: TGTGCCAGCAGCCACCTTAAAAGGGGAGGCCAAAACTATGGCTACACCTTC. This gives the protein CASSHLKRGGQNYGYTF.